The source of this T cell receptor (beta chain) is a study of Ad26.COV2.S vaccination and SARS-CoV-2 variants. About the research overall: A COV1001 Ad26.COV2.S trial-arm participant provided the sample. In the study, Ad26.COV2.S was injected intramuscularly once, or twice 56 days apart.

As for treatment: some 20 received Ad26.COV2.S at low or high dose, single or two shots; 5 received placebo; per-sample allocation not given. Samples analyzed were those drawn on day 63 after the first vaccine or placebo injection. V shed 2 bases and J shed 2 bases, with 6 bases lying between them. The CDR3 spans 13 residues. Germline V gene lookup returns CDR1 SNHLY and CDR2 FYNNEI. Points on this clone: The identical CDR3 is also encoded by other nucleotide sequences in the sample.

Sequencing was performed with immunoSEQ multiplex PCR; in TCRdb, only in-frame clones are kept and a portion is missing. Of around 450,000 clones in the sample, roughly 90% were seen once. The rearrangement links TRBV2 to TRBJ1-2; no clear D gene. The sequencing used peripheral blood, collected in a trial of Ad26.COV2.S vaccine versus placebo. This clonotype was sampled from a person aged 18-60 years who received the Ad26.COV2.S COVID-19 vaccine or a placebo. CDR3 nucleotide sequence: TGTGCCAGCAGTGAACTAAGGAACTATGGCTACACCTTC. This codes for CASSELRNYGYTF. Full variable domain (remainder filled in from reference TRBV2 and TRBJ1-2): EPEVTQTPSHQVTQMGQEVILRCVPISNHLYFYWYRQILGQKVEFLVSFYNNEISEKSEIFDDQFSVERPDGSNFTLKIRSTKLEDSAMYFCASSELRNYGYTFGSGTRLTVV.